The following is a TCR beta chain sequence with its context. The antigen is not known. This entry belongs to a study of ipilimumab plus nivolumab after autologous stem cell transplantation. Broader study findings: The authors say TCR, Treg and microbiome findings warrant further study.

Patients got ipilimumab 1 mg/kg beginning 14 to 28 days post-transplant. Losses at the gene ends were 5 bases for V and 1 base for J; bases not matched to a gene: 10. This CDR3 is built from 16 residues. From germline, CDR1 is SGHDT and CDR2 YYEEEE. The data were produced by immunoSEQ multiplex PCR, yet TCRdb's version contains in-frame clones alone and is incomplete. The sample carries fewer than 3,500 clones, 76% recorded once. The receptor's source is a male donor with primary mediastinal lymphoma. This rearrangement joins TRBV5-6 to TRBJ2-5; 8 bases map to TRBD1. This specimen consisted of PBMCs, obtained in a trial of ipilimumab plus nivolumab as post-transplant consolidation. CDR3 amino acids: CASRPTSQGGQETQYF. The CDR3 DNA reads TGTGCCAGCAGACCTACCTCACAGGGGGGCCAAGAGACCCAGTACTTC.